Shown below are 17 T cell receptor beta chains from a single sample sequenced in a study of breast tumors, draining lymph nodes, adjacent tissues. TCRdb ran MiXCR on the multiplex PCR reads and lists one entry per CDR3 protein. The data show 150,000 to 250,000 distinct CDR3 sequences, roughly 31% seen once. Breast cancer patients provided tissue from their axillary draining lymph nodes. Sequencing was carried out using axillary lymph node tissue. The receptors shown here come from a female donor with breast cancer. Some clones in this sample may be carry-over from other donors' samples.

The CDR3, as DNA: TGTGCCACCCCTCTCCCTTTTCGGGAGCAGTACTTC. It encodes CATPLPFREQYF. This chain connects TRBV24-1 to TRBJ2-7; D gene uncertain. CDR1 and CDR2 from the germline V gene are KGHDR and SFDVKD. CDR3 length: 12 amino acids. V was pared by 9 bases and J by 7 bases, with 15 bases between.

This clonotype was found many times. The chain combines TRBV15 with TRBJ2-2, with 7 positions matching TRBD2. Germline trimming cut 1 base from V and 7 bases from J; bases unmatched to any gene: 3. Germline V gene sequence: CDR1 LNHNV, CDR2 YYDKDF (reference sequence). The CDR3 is 14 residues long. The CDR3 loop reads CATSRASGGGELFF. The CDR3 DNA is TGTGCCACCAGCAGAGCCTCGGGGGGCGGGGAGCTGTTTTTT.

This clonotype was found many times. V is TRBV11-3 and J is TRBJ2-1, with D possibly being TRBD2 (6 bases). Germline loops: CDR1 SGHNT, CDR2 YENEEA. The CDR3 runs 15 residues. V was shortened by 5 bases and J by 7 bases, with 18 bases between the two germline ends. CDR3 coding DNA: TGTGCCAGCAGCCCCCAGTCCGGGAGTCAAAATGAGCAGTTCTTC. Its translation is CASSPQSGSQNEQFF.

On this clonotype: Since a much larger clone is just one base distant, this may be a read error. The rearrangement links TRBV12-3 or TRBV12-4 to TRBJ2-1, with D tentatively TRBD1 or TRBD2 (5 bases each). CDR3 size: 17 residues. The CDR3 is CASSLEGLRDQDNGQFF. CDR3 bases: TGTGCCAGCAGCTTAGAGGGCCTCAGGGATCAGGACAATGGGCAGTTCTTC.

This clonotype was counted at least ten times. V usage is TRBV6-5 and J usage is TRBJ1-6, with D unresolved. The germline gives CDR1 MNHEY, CDR2 SVGAGI. This CDR3 spans 15 amino acids. Trimming stripped 2 bases from V and 0 bases from J, with 5 bases between. The CDR3, as DNA: TGTGCCAGCAGTTACGAGAGCTCCTATAATTCACCCCTCCACTTT. Translation gives CASSYESSYNSPLHF.

There are many counts of this clonotype. The genes are TRBV6-5 and TRBJ1-2; D unclear. Trimming removed 1 base from V and 0 bases from J, with 18 bases in between. The V gene's germline CDR1 is MNHEY and CDR2 SVGAGI. The CDR3 contains 18 residues. In nucleotides, the CDR3 is TGTGCCAGCAGTTACTTAGATGGCGGCAGCCTTGCTAACTATGGCTACACCTTC. Protein sequence: CASSYLDGGSLANYGYTF.

The chain carries TRBV6-6 and TRBJ2-3; 8 positions match TRBD2. The CDR3 runs to 14 residues. The ends lost 2 bases at V and 11 bases at J; junction bases unmatched: 9. Germline V gene sequence: CDR1 MNHNY, CDR2 SVGAGI (reference sequence). The DNA of the CDR3 is TGTGCCAGCAGTTACCAGCGGGAGAAGAGTGAGCAGTATTTT. Translating gives CASSYQREKSEQYF.

The chain uses TRBV30 and TRBJ2-4; 7 bases agree with TRBD1. The germline CDR1 and CDR2 sequences are GTSNPN and SVGIG (reference sequence). The length of the CDR3 is 16 residues. V was clipped by 3 bases and J by 2 bases; unmatched bases: 10. The CDR3 spells CAWSHPPGQPKNIQYF. The CDR3 coding sequence is TGTGCCTGGAGCCACCCTCCGGGACAGCCCAAAAACATTCAGTACTTC.

V and J are TRBV5-8 and TRBJ1-1; the D gene is possibly TRBD1 (5 bases). The CDR3 has 16 amino acids. Germline CDR1 reads SGHTS; CDR2 reads YDEGEE. With 4 bases removed from V and 2 bases from J, the gap between germline ends came to 18 bases. The CDR3 sequence is CASSPLRGSGNTEAFF. DNA of the CDR3: TGTGCCAGCAGCCCCCTAAGGGGTTCGGGAAACACTGAAGCTTTCTTT.

Turning to this clonotype: A clone one base away is much larger, so this may be a read error. The rearrangement links TRBV5-5 to TRBJ2-5, with D possibly being TRBD1 or TRBD2 (5 bases each). The length of the CDR3 is 13 residues. The V end was cut by 5 bases, the J end by 1 base, with 9 bases between. CDR1 is SGHKS and CDR2 is YYEKEE in the germline V gene (reference sequence). For the CDR3, the DNA is TGTGCCAGCAGTCGGGACCTCCAAGAGACCCAGTACTTC. Protein product: CASSRDLQETQYF.

This clonotype was detected only once. A junction end diverges from the germline sequence, so it may reflect a read error. The chain couples TRBV14 to TRBJ2-7, with D perhaps being TRBD1 or TRBD2 (5 bases each). This CDR3 is 12 amino acids long. CDR1 and CDR2 (germline): SGHDN, FVKESK. CDR3 bases: TGTGCCAGCAGCGAAGAGGGGCGGGAGCAGTACTTC. Residues: CASSEEGREQYF.

This clonotype was counted many times. The chain couples TRBV4-3 to TRBJ2-2; maybe TRBD2 (6 bases). This CDR3 is built from 17 residues. V dropped 0 bases and J dropped 3 bases, with 14 bases sitting between them. Germline-derived CDR1 and CDR2 are LGHNA and YSLEER. Written as DNA, the CDR3 is TGCGCCAGCAGCCAAGACCCCTCGGAGGGGCACACCGGGGAGCTGTTTTTT. This codes for CASSQDPSEGHTGELFF.

This clonotype was recorded many times. The chain uses TRBV20-1 and TRBJ1-2; D gene unclear. This CDR3 has 13 residues. Germline V lookup: CDR1 DFQATT, CDR2 SNEGSKA (reference sequence). Trimming removed 1 base from V and 5 bases from J, with 11 bases in between. This CDR3 is CSARGRRGYGYTF. The CDR3 region has the DNA TGCAGTGCTAGAGGAAGACGGGGTTATGGCTACACCTTC.

This clonotype was recorded at least ten times. The V gene is TRBV6-6, the J gene TRBJ1-5; 7 bases map to TRBD1. The CDR3 extends over 15 amino acids. V was pared by 5 bases and J by 4 bases, with 8 bases of the junction left unmatched. Germline V gives CDR1 MNHNY, CDR2 SVGAGI (reference sequence). CDR3 bases: TGTGCCAGCAGTACGACAGGGAAACCGAATCAGCCCCAGCATTTT. This translates into CASSTTGKPNQPQHF.

The rearrangement uses TRBV20-1 and TRBJ2-3; 11 positions match TRBD2. The CDR3 extends over 15 amino acids. Germline V gene data show CDR1 as DFQATT and CDR2 as SNEGSKA (reference sequence). Trimming removed 2 bases from V and 11 bases from J; junction bases left unmatched: 12. The CDR3 loop is CSARLGTSGYNEQYF. The CDR3 DNA follows: TGCAGTGCTAGACTTGGGACTAGCGGATACAATGAGCAGTATTTT.

At least ten counts were recorded for this clonotype. J is TRBJ2-1 and V is TRBV7-6; 7 bases are a match to TRBD1. Germline trimming cut 6 bases from V and 7 bases from J; bases unmatched to any gene: 6. The V gene's germline CDR1 is SGHVS and CDR2 FNYEAQ. This CDR3 contains 13 residues. Here the CDR3 reads CASSWRQGNEQFF. CDR3 DNA sequence: TGTGCCAGCAGTTGGCGACAGGGTAATGAGCAGTTCTTC.

To note about this clonotype: A read error is likely, as this CDR3 ends without the conserved phenylalanine or tryptophan. The genes are TRBV20-1 and TRBJ1-5, with 8 bases matching TRBD1. With 0 bases clipped from V and 7 bases from J, the junction kept 8 bases outside the gene matches. Germline loops: CDR1 DFQATT, CDR2 SNEGSKA (reference sequence). The CDR3 is 15 amino acids. Written as DNA, the CDR3 is TGCAGTGCTAGAGACTCCCAGGGGGCGGGCCAGCCCCAGCATGGT. Its translation is CSARDSQGAGQPQHG.